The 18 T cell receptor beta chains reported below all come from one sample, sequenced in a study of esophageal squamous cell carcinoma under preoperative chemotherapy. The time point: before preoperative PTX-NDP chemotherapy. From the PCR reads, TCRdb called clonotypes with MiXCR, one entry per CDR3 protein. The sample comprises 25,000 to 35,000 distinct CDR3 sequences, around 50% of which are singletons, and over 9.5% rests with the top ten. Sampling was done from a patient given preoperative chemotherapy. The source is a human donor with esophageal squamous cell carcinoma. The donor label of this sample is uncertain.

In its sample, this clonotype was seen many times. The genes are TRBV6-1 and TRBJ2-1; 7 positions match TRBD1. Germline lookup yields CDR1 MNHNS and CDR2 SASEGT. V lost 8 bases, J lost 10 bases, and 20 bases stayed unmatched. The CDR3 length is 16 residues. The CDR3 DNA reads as TGTGCCAGCGAAAAATATTCGGGACAGTTCTCCTACGAGCAGTTCTTC. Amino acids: CASEKYSGQFSYEQFF.

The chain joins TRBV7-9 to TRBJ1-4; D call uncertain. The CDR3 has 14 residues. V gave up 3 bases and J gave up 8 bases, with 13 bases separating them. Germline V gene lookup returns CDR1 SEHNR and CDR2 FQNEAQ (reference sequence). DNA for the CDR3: TGTGCCAGCAGCTTTGGGATCCTCGGGGAAAAACTGTTTTTT. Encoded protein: CASSFGILGEKLFF.

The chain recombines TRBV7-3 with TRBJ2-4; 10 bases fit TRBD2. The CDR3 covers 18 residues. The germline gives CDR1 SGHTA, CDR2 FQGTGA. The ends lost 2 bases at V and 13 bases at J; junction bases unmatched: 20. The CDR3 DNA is TGTGCCAGCAGCTTATCTGGGGAGCGGGGGGGCACGTACAATGAGCAGTACTTC. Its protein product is CASSLSGERGGTYNEQYF.

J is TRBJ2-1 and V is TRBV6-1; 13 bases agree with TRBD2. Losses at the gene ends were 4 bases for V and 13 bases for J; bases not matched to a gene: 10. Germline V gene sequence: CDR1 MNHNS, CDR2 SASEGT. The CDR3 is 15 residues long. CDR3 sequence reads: CASSGLAGGGKTQFF. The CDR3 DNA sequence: TGTGCCAGCAGTGGACTAGCGGGAGGAGGAAAGACCCAGTTCTTC.

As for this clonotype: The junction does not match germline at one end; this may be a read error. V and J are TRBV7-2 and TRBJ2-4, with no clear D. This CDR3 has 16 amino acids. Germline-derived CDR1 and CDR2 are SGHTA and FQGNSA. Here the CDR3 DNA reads TGTGCCAGCAGCTTCGGTGGGCTGGCAGCCAAAAACATGCAGTACTTC. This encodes CASSFGGLAAKNMQYF. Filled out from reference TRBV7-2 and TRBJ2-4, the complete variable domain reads GAGVSQSPSNKVTEKGKDVELRCDPISGHTALYWYRQSLGQGLEFLIYFQGNSAPDKSGLPSDRFSAERTGGSVSTLTIQRTQQEDSAVYLCASSFGGLAAKNMQYFGAGTRLSVL.

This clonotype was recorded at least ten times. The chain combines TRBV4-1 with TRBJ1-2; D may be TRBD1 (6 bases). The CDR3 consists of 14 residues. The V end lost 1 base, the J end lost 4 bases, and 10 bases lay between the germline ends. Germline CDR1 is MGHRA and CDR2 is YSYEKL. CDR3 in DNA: TGCGCCAGCAGCCAAGGAGGCAGGGGCTATGGCTACACCTTC. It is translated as CASSQGGRGYGYTF.

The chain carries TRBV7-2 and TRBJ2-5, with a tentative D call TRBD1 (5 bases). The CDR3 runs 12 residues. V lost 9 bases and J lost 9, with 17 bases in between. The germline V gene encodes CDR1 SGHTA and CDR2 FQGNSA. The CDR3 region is CARGRDQGAQYF. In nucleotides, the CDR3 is TGTGCCAGGGGCCGTGACCAAGGGGCCCAGTACTTC.

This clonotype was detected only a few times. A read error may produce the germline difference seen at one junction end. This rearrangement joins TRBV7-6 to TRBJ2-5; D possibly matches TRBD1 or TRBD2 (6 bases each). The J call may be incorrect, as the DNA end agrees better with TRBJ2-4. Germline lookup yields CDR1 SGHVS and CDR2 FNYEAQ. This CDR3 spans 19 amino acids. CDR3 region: CASSLDAGIGGRAKDIQYF. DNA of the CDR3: TGTGCCAGCAGCTTGGATGCGGGCATCGGGGGCCGAGCCAAAGACATTCAGTACTTC.

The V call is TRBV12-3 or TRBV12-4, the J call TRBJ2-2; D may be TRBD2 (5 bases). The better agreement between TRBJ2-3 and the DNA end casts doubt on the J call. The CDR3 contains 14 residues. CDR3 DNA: TGTGCCAGCAGTTTACTGCTAGCCACCGGGGAGCAGTATTTT. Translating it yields CASSLLLATGEQYF.

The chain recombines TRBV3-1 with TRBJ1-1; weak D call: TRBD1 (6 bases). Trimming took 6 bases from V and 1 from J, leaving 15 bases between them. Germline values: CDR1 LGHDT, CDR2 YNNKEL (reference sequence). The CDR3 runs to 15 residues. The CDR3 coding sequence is TGTGCCAGCAGTCTAAGTGGGGGCGCGAACACTGAAGCTTTCTTT. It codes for CASSLSGGANTEAFF.

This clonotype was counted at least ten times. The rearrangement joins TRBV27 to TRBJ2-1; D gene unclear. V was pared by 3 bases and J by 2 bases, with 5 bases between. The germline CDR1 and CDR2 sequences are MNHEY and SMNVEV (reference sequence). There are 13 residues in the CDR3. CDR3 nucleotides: TGTGCCAGCAGTTTGCAACCCTACAATGAGCAGTTCTTC. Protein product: CASSLQPYNEQFF.

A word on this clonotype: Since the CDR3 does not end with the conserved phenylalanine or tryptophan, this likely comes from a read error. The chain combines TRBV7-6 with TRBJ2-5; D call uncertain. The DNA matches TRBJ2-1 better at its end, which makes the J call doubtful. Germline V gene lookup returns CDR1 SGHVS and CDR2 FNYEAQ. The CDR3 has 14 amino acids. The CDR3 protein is CARGLAGRPATQFS. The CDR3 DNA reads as TGTGCCAGGGGCTTAGCCGGGCGCCCAGCGACCCAGTTCTCG.

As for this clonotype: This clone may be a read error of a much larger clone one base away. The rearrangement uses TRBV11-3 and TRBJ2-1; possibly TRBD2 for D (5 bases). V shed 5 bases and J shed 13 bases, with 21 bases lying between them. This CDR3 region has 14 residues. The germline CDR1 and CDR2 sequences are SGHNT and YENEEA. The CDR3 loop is CASSPQTTSETQFF. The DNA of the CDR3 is TGTGCCAGCAGCCCCCAGACTACCTCAGAGACCCAGTTCTTC.

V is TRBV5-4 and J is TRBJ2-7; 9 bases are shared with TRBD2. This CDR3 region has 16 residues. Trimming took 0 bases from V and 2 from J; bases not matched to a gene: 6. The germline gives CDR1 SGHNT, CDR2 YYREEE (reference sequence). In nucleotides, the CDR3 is TGTGCCAGCAGCTTGGGTCGAGCGGGAGGAACCTACGAGCAGTACTTC. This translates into CASSLGRAGGTYEQYF. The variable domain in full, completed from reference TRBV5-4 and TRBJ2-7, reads ETGVTQSPTHLIKTRGQQVTLRCSSQSGHNTVSWYQQALGQGPQFIFQYYREEENGRGNFPPRFSGLQFPNYSSELNVNALELDDSALYLCASSLGRAGGTYEQYFGPGTRLTVT.

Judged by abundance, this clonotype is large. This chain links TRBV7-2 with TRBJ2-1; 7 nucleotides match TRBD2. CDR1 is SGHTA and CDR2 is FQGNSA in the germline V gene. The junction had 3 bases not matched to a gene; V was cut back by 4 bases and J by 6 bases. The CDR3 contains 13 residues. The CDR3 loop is CASSSSGGNEQFF. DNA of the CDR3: TGTGCCAGCAGCTCATCGGGGGGCAATGAGCAGTTCTTC.

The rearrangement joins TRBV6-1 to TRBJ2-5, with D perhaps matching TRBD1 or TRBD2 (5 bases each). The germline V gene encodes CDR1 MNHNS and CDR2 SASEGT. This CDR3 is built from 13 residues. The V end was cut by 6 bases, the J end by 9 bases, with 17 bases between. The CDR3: CASSPRDPASQYF. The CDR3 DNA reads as TGTGCCAGCAGCCCCAGGGACCCAGCGTCCCAGTACTTC.

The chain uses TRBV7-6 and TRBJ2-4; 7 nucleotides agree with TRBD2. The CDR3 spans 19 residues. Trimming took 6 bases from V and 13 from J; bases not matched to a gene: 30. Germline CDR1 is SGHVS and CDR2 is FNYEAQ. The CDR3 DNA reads TGTGCCAGCAGTTTGTGTGCGGGCATCCCGGGGGGTGCCAAAAACACCCAGTACTTC. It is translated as CASSLCAGIPGGAKNTQYF.

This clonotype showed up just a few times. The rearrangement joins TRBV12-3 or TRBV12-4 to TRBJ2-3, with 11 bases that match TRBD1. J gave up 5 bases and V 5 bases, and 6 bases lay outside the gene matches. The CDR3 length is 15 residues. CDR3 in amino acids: CASSRRTGGEDTQYF. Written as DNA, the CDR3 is TGTGCCAGCAGTCGACGGACAGGGGGCGAAGATACGCAGTATTTT.